Shown below are 21 T cell receptor beta chains from a single sample sequenced in a study of siplizumab effects on memory and regulatory T cells. Repertoires were generated with immunoSEQ multiplex PCR, while TCRdb's copy carries only in-frame clones and drops some. The repertoire holds more than 95,000 clones, with 85% to 95% as singletons. Sequenced: Tregs sorted from blood. The receptors come from a human donor in good health.

The V gene is TRBV27, the J gene TRBJ2-3, with 7 bases identical to TRBD1. Germline CDR1 and CDR2: MNHEY and SMNVEV (reference sequence). V gave up 5 bases and J gave up 1 base; unmatched junction bases: 3. The CDR3 extends over 14 amino acids. This CDR3 is CASSRQGGTDTQYF. The DNA for the CDR3 is TGTGCCAGCAGTCGACAGGGCGGCACAGATACGCAGTATTTT.

The V call is TRBV30, the J call TRBJ2-5, with D maybe TRBD1 (6 bases). CDR1 is GTSNPN and CDR2 is SVGIG in the germline V gene (reference sequence). This CDR3 has 14 amino acids. Trimming pared 4 bases from V and 5 bases from J, leaving 17 bases between. This CDR3 is CAWTLSGVRETQYF. The CDR3 DNA reads TGTGCCTGGACACTTTCAGGGGTCAGGGAGACCCAGTACTTC. The variable domain in full, with the rest retrieved from reference TRBV30 and TRBJ2-5, is SQTIHQWPATLVQPVGSPLSLECTVEGTSNPNLYWYRQAAGRGLQLLFYSVGIGQISSEVPQNLSASRPQDRQFILSSKKLLLSDSGFYLCAWTLSGVRETQYFGPGTRLLVL.

V is TRBV7-9 and J is TRBJ2-5; D uncertain. This CDR3 region has 12 residues. V lost 1 base, J lost 5 bases, and 5 bases lay in between. Germline V gene lookup returns CDR1 SEHNR and CDR2 FQNEAQ (reference sequence). CDR3 DNA: TGTGCCAGCAGCTTAGGACGGGAGACCCAGTACTTC. It encodes CASSLGRETQYF.

V is TRBV5-1 and J is TRBJ2-1, with D perhaps given as TRBD1 or TRBD2 (6 bases each). This CDR3 is 12 amino acids long. Germline CDR1 SGHRS, CDR2 YFSETQ. The V end lost 1 base, the J end lost 9 bases, and 8 bases lay between the germline ends. The chain's CDR3 is CASSLTGAEQFF. For the CDR3, the DNA is TGCGCCAGCAGCTTGACGGGGGCTGAGCAGTTCTTC.

This chain joins TRBV11-2 and TRBJ2-1; no clear D gene. This CDR3 contains 15 residues. Trimming took 5 bases from V and 5 from J, leaving 16 bases between them. Per the germline V gene, CDR1 is SGHAT and CDR2 is FQNNGV. The chain's CDR3 is CASSPSPRGHNEQFF. The CDR3 DNA reads as TGTGCCAGCAGCCCTTCCCCCCGCGGCCACAATGAGCAGTTCTTC.

The chain carries TRBV7-6 and TRBJ2-3; D is unresolved. Germline assignment: CDR1 SGHVS and CDR2 FNYEAQ. Deletions cut 1 base from V and 1 base from J, with 15 bases between. CDR3 length: 17 amino acids. The CDR3 loop reads CASSLVGWASRTDTQYF. The CDR3 DNA follows: TGTGCCAGCAGCTTAGTCGGGTGGGCGTCACGCACAGATACGCAGTATTTT.

This clone was found once. This chain connects TRBV27 to TRBJ2-7; unclear D gene. The CDR3 sequence is 11 residues long. V was cut by 6 bases and J by 3 bases, with 6 bases left in between. CDR1 is MNHEY, CDR2 SMNVEV, per germline (reference sequence). Written as DNA, the CDR3 is TGTGCCAGCAGCTCATTCTACGAGCAGTACTTC. Its translation: CASSSFYEQYF.

The rearrangement links TRBV18 to TRBJ1-5, with TRBD1 matching over 7 bases. V was clipped by 2 bases and J by 9 bases; unmatched bases: 10. The CDR3 has 15 amino acids. Per the germline V gene, CDR1 is KGHSH and CDR2 is LQKENI. The CDR3 DNA sequence: TGTGCCAGCTCACCATTCGAGGTAGGGGGCCGGCCCCAGCATTTT. Its protein is CASSPFEVGGRPQHF. The whole variable domain, filled in from reference TRBV18 and TRBJ1-5, reads NAGVMQNPRHLVRRRGQEARLRCSPMKGHSHVYWYRQLPEEGLKFMVYLQKENIIDESGMPKERFSAEFPKEGPSILRIQQVVRGDSAAYFCASSPFEVGGRPQHFGDGTRLSIL.

The chain links TRBV9 to TRBJ1-1, with D unresolved. V lost 4 bases, J lost 0 bases, and 13 bases lay in between. The CDR3 is 15 amino acids. The germline V gene encodes CDR1 SGDLS and CDR2 YYNGEE. CDR3 sequence (DNA): TGTGCCAGCAGCCCGACGGGCGGGGTGAACACTGAAGCTTTCTTT. It translates to CASSPTGGVNTEAFF.

This chain uses TRBV6-5 with TRBJ1-4; 9 nucleotides line up with TRBD1. Germline V CDR1 and CDR2: MNHEY, SVGAGI. The trim removed 2 bases at V and 5 bases at J, leaving 3 bases unmatched. The CDR3 totals 15 residues. CDR3 sequence reads: CASSYLGQGNEKLFF. The CDR3 bases are TGTGCCAGCAGTTACCTGGGACAGGGAAATGAAAAACTGTTTTTT.

CDR3 bases: TGTGCCAGCAGCTTTGGGACAGGGGGACCCTATGGCTACACCTTC. Translated: CASSFGTGGPYGYTF. V usage is TRBV7-9 and J usage is TRBJ1-2, with 11 positions matching TRBD1. Germline CDR1 reads SEHNR; CDR2 reads FQNEAQ (reference sequence). This CDR3 contains 15 residues. J lost 4 bases, V lost 3 bases, and 4 bases had no gene match.

The chain recombines TRBV5-5 with TRBJ2-7; 7 bases align to TRBD1. The germline V gene has CDR1 SGHKS and CDR2 YYEKEE (reference sequence). The CDR3 is made up of 14 amino acids. V was clipped by 0 bases and J by 9 bases; unmatched bases: 9. Written as DNA, the CDR3 is TGTGCCAGCAGCTTGGGGACAGGAGCCTTGGGGCAGTACTTC. Its protein is CASSLGTGALGQYF.

The V call is TRBV5-6, the J call TRBJ2-3; 7 positions agree with TRBD2. The CDR3 is made up of 15 amino acids. The ends lost 1 base at V and 6 bases at J; junction bases unmatched: 8. The germline V gene encodes CDR1 SGHDT and CDR2 YYEEEE. The CDR3 DNA is TGTGCCAGCAGCTTGAACTGGGGGGGTATGGATACGCAGTATTTT. Amino acids: CASSLNWGGMDTQYF.

The genes are TRBV6-1 and TRBJ2-3; weak D call: TRBD2 (6 bases). V lost 5 bases and J 8 bases, leaving 17 bases between the germline ends. The CDR3 sequence is 14 residues long. From germline, CDR1 is MNHNS and CDR2 SASEGT. This CDR3 reads CASSREPTGGTQYF. CDR3 DNA sequence: TGTGCCAGCAGTCGGGAGCCCACCGGGGGTACGCAGTATTTT.

J is TRBJ2-2 and V is TRBV5-1, with TRBD1 identical over 9 bases. The CDR3 totals 15 residues. The trim removed 5 bases at V and 4 bases at J, leaving 6 bases unmatched. Germline CDR1 is SGHRS and CDR2 is YFSETQ. This CDR3 is CASRQGASGTGELFF. As DNA, the CDR3 is TGCGCCAGCAGACAGGGGGCAAGTGGCACCGGGGAGCTGTTTTTT. Looking up the rest from reference TRBV5-1 and TRBJ2-2 gives the full variable domain: KAGVTQTPRYLIKTRGQQVTLSCSPISGHRSVSWYQQTPGQGLQFLFEYFSETQRNKGNFPGRFSGRQFSNSRSEMNVSTLELGDSALYLCASRQGASGTGELFFGEGSRLTVL.

The V and J genes are TRBV28 and TRBJ2-1, with D perhaps TRBD1 (5 bases). Germline CDR1 reads MDHEN; CDR2 reads SYDVKM. The CDR3 sequence is 12 residues long. Deletions cut 5 bases from V and 7 bases from J, with 9 bases between. The CDR3 loop is CASSKDSNEQFF. The CDR3, as DNA: TGTGCCAGCAGTAAAGACAGTAATGAGCAGTTCTTC. Looking up the rest from reference TRBV28 and TRBJ2-1 gives the full variable domain: DVKVTQSSRYLVKRTGEKVFLECVQDMDHENMFWYRQDPGLGLRLIYFSYDVKMKEKGDIPEGYSVSREKKERFSLILESASTNQTSMYLCASSKDSNEQFFGPGTRLTVL.

This rearrangement joins TRBV7-8 to TRBJ1-2; perhaps TRBD1 as D (5 bases). CDR1 is SGHVS and CDR2 is FQNEAQ in the germline V gene. Trimming took 5 bases from V and 0 from J, leaving 13 bases between them. The CDR3 loop spans 15 amino acids. DNA for the CDR3: TGTGCCAGCAGCAGATACAGGAGACCTAACTATGGCTACACCTTC. This translates into CASSRYRRPNYGYTF.

The chain employs TRBV5-1 and TRBJ2-7; maybe TRBD2 (6 bases). The CDR3 contains 13 residues. V lost 2 bases and J lost 6, with 12 bases in between. Germline V lookup: CDR1 SGHRS, CDR2 YFSETQ. CDR3 sequence: CASSFTWDSEQYF. DNA for the CDR3: TGCGCCAGCAGCTTTACTTGGGACTCCGAGCAGTACTTC. The full variable domain, with the rest looked up from reference TRBV5-1 and TRBJ2-7, is KAGVTQTPRYLIKTRGQQVTLSCSPISGHRSVSWYQQTPGQGLQFLFEYFSETQRNKGNFPGRFSGRQFSNSRSEMNVSTLELGDSALYLCASSFTWDSEQYFGPGTRLTVT.

In this sample, this clone turned up once. The chain has TRBV2 and TRBJ2-5; maybe TRBD1 (5 bases). Matching the DNA end better, TRBJ2-7 makes the J call doubtful. CDR1 and CDR2 from the germline V gene are SNHLY and FYNNEI. CDR3 length: 12 residues. The CDR3 is CASSRSGFEQYF. In nucleotides, the CDR3 is TGTGCCAGCAGTAGGTCAGGGTTCGAGCAGTACTTC.

As to this clone: Sequence at one end of the junction differs from germline and may be a read error. The chain carries TRBV15 and TRBJ1-5; D gene ambiguous. This CDR3 has 15 amino acids. Germline CDR1 LNHNV, CDR2 YYDKDF (reference sequence). CDR3 nucleotides: TGTGCCACCAGCAGAGATGTGCTTAGCAATCAGCTCCAGCATTTT. Residues: CATSRDVLSNQLQHF.

The table lists this clone with a count of one. The rearrangement joins TRBV6-6 to TRBJ1-1; TRBD1 aligns across 7 bases. V was pared by 6 bases and J by 6 bases, with 10 bases of the junction left unmatched. Germline CDR1 MNHNY, CDR2 SVGAGI (reference sequence). The CDR3 covers 14 residues. CDR3 bases: TGTGCCAGCAGGTGGACAGGTAGGGGACCTGAAGCTTTCTTT. This encodes CASRWTGRGPEAFF.